This T cell receptor (beta chain) was obtained from a study of T cell changes during pregnancy in multiple sclerosis. Clones were sequenced by immunoSEQ multiplex PCR, and TCRdb holds only the in-frame ones, with some missing. The profile covers over 80,000 clones, with 90% appearing a single time and 0.7% to 0.9% taken by the ten largest. V was clipped by 1 base and J by 1 base, with 7 bases between them. Germline V lookup: CDR1 SGHTA, CDR2 FQGNSA. The CDR3 is made up of 14 amino acids. This receptor was taken from a female donor in good health, enrolled as a control in a pregnancy study. Sequenced material: peripheral blood, taken in the second trimester of pregnancy. The chain joins TRBV7-2 to TRBJ1-1; D unclear. The CDR3 protein is CASSLVNKNTEAFF. The CDR3 coding sequence is TGTGCCAGCAGCTTAGTAAACAAGAACACTGAAGCTTTCTTT.